A selection of T cell receptor beta chains follows, all from one sample in a study of CD4 T cells in lung cancer. The data were produced by immunoSEQ multiplex PCR, yet TCRdb's version contains in-frame clones alone and is incomplete. Of more than 9,000 clones in the sample, about 62% were seen once. The sequenced sample consisted of normal lung tissue taken away from the tumor. The receptor set was obtained from a man aged 60 to 75 with non-small cell lung cancer. The CDR3 runs from the conserved cysteine through the conserved F or W. D genes are given only for firm matches. Clone size, where shown, is once, few, many, or a class for clones that have expanded.

v_gene	d_gene	j_gene	abundance	CDR3aa	CDR3nt
TRBV9	TRBD1	TRBJ1-5	once	CASSVGGGTGGDQPQHF	TGTGCCAGCAGCGTAGGAGGGGGAACAGGGGGGGATCAGCCCCAGCATTTT
TRBV30	NA	TRBJ2-3	NA	CAWSVGGPGTDTQYF	TGTGCCTGGAGTGTCGGGGGGCCGGGCACAGATACGCAGTATTTT
TRBV2	TRBD2	TRBJ2-1	large	CASSGLRGLAGGVREQFF	TGTGCCAGCAGTGGCCTACGTGGACTAGCGGGAGGAGTGAGAGAGCAGTTCTTC
TRBV7-8	NA	TRBJ2-3	NA	CASSFWGGGGADTQYF	TGTGCCAGCAGCTTTTGGGGGGGCGGTGGGGCAGATACGCAGTATTTT
TRBV20-1	NA	TRBJ2-2	few	CSASYGELFF	TGCAGTGCTAGCTATGGGGAGCTGTTTTTT
TRBV7-8	NA	TRBJ2-1	once	CASSLVPVSSYNEQFF	TGTGCCAGCAGCTTAGTCCCCGTGAGCTCCTACAATGAGCAGTTCTTC
TRBV18	NA	TRBJ1-1	NA	CASSRQNLNTEAFF	TGTGCCAGCTCCCGACAGAACTTGAACACTGAAGCTTTCTTT
TRBV7-8	TRBD2	TRBJ2-1	NA	CASSLFYGRESVNEQFF	TGTGCCAGCAGCTTATTTTATGGGCGGGAGTCGGTCAATGAGCAGTTCTTC
TRBV6-1	NA	TRBJ2-3	NA	CASSAGEGADTQYF	TGTGCCAGCAGTGCAGGGGAGGGGGCAGATACGCAGTATTTT
TRBV19	NA	TRBJ1-1	NA	CASKRQLNTEAFF	TGTGCCAGTAAGAGACAGTTGAACACTGAAGCTTTCTTT
TRBV5-6	TRBD1	TRBJ2-7	NA	CASTLGPGQGYEQYF	TGTGCCAGCACCTTGGGCCCGGGACAGGGCTACGAGCAGTACTTC
TRBV6-1	TRBD2	TRBJ2-3	NA	CASSAGLAGAEDTQYF	TGTGCCAGCAGTGCGGGACTAGCGGGAGCTGAAGATACGCAGTATTTT
TRBV18	TRBD1	TRBJ1-2	NA	CASSPRGQQGGGYTF	TGTGCCAGCTCACCCCGGGGACAGCAGGGAGGAGGCTACACCTTC
TRBV11-1	TRBD1	TRBJ2-1	NA	CASSLVSGGEQFF	TGTGCCAGCAGCTTAGTCTCAGGGGGCGAGCAGTTCTTC
TRBV6-1	NA	TRBJ1-3	NA	CASSETPGGSGNTIYF	TGTGCCAGCAGTGAAACCCCGGGAGGCTCTGGAAACACCATATATTTT
TRBV30	TRBD1	TRBJ1-1	few	CAWSDPTGGTEAFF	TGTGCCTGGAGCGATCCAACAGGGGGCACTGAAGCTTTCTTT
TRBV6-5	TRBD1	TRBJ1-2	NA	CASTHGIGQGDGYTF	TGTGCCAGCACCCATGGAATCGGACAGGGAGACGGCTACACCTTC
TRBV28	NA	TRBJ2-7	NA	CASSPFGGTSSYEQYF	TGTGCCAGCAGCCCATTCGGAGGGACCTCCTCCTACGAGCAGTACTTC
TRBV2	NA	TRBJ2-5	NA	CASRFKEAVQETQYF	TGTGCCAGCAGATTCAAAGAAGCGGTCCAAGAGACCCAGTACTTC